This is a list of T cell receptor beta chains from one sample in a study of cytomegalovirus exposure and HLA in healthy donors. Only in-frame clones appear in the TCRdb table, and some are missing; sequencing was by immunoSEQ multiplex PCR. This table holds about 160,000 clones, approximately 80% found once. Sequenced sample: PBMCs. Source of these receptors: a man aged 25-45 years in good health and CMV-seronegative. Each CDR3 is given with its conserved first and last residue. Fields, in order: clone size, J gene, V gene, CDR3 protein. Size tells how often a clone was seen (once, few, many) or the class of an expanded clone, and some rows leave it out.

clone size: NA; J gene: TRBJ2-3; V gene: TRBV7-3; CDR3 protein: CASSSRGDLETDTQYF
clone size: NA; J gene: TRBJ2-5; V gene: TRBV5-1; CDR3 protein: CASKRSSGQETQYF
clone size: NA; J gene: TRBJ1-6; V gene: TRBV28; CDR3 protein: CASSKADYYNSPLHF
clone size: NA; J gene: TRBJ2-1; V gene: TRBV28; CDR3 protein: CASSPGTSVYNEQFF
clone size: once; J gene: TRBJ1-1; V gene: TRBV28; CDR3 protein: CASSSLGGGTFF
clone size: NA; J gene: TRBJ2-7; V gene: TRBV15; CDR3 protein: CATSTRDRDHEQYF
clone size: NA; J gene: TRBJ2-7; V gene: TRBV14; CDR3 protein: CASSGQGGAREGGQYF
clone size: NA; J gene: TRBJ1-2; V gene: TRBV19; CDR3 protein: CASTGQDEGGYTF
clone size: NA; J gene: TRBJ1-6; V gene: TRBV5-4; CDR3 protein: CASSRNSVPRQGTNSPLHF
clone size: NA; J gene: TRBJ2-7; V gene: TRBV7-2; CDR3 protein: CASSFASDVSSYEQYF
clone size: NA; J gene: TRBJ1-5; V gene: TRBV30; CDR3 protein: CAWRAVDRGAQHF
clone size: NA; J gene: TRBJ2-5; V gene: TRBV5-6; CDR3 protein: CASSLVDSFRETQYF
clone size: NA; J gene: TRBJ1-5; V gene: TRBV7-2; CDR3 protein: CASSLVQDNQPQHF
clone size: once; J gene: TRBJ1-3; V gene: TRBV6-5; CDR3 protein: CASSLAGGNTIYF
clone size: few; J gene: TRBJ2-3; V gene: TRBV7-2; CDR3 protein: CASSLFGTGGQNTQYF
clone size: NA; J gene: TRBJ1-1; V gene: TRBV25-1; CDR3 protein: CASRTGSFTEAFF
clone size: NA; J gene: TRBJ2-5; V gene: TRBV6-5; CDR3 protein: CASSYQTGAQETQYF
clone size: NA; J gene: TRBJ1-6; V gene: TRBV6-6; CDR3 protein: CASSRQGQGDNSPLHF
clone size: NA; J gene: TRBJ1-3; V gene: TRBV9; CDR3 protein: CASSPLQSLPHTIYF
clone size: NA; J gene: TRBJ2-1; V gene: TRBV2; CDR3 protein: CASSEAGPTPEGFF
clone size: few; J gene: TRBJ2-1; V gene: TRBV5-6; CDR3 protein: CASSLVGTSGHNEQFF
clone size: NA; J gene: TRBJ2-2; V gene: TRBV14; CDR3 protein: CASSFRGGKAGELFF
clone size: NA; J gene: TRBJ2-5; V gene: TRBV7-2; CDR3 protein: CASSNDTIQETQYF
clone size: NA; J gene: TRBJ2-5; V gene: TRBV12-5; CDR3 protein: CASGLGQGGVGETQYF
clone size: once; J gene: TRBJ2-3; V gene: TRBV6-6; CDR3 protein: CASSPNSDTQYF
clone size: NA; J gene: TRBJ1-2; V gene: TRBV27; CDR3 protein: CASSPFPGQTNYGYTF
clone size: NA; J gene: TRBJ2-1; V gene: TRBV2; CDR3 protein: CASSDGREGNEQFF
clone size: once; J gene: TRBJ2-5; V gene: TRBV18; CDR3 protein: CASSPPLAGRETQYF
clone size: NA; J gene: TRBJ1-1; V gene: TRBV30; CDR3 protein: CAWSGDSRTEAFF
clone size: few; J gene: TRBJ2-5; V gene: TRBV7-2; CDR3 protein: CASSPPGEQETQYF
clone size: few; J gene: TRBJ1-1; V gene: TRBV9; CDR3 protein: CASSVVGTGYTEAFF
clone size: NA; J gene: TRBJ1-2; V gene: TRBV19; CDR3 protein: CASSIVPGGNYGYTF
clone size: NA; J gene: TRBJ1-6; V gene: TRBV5-4; CDR3 protein: CASSKPGQGVGNSPLHF
clone size: NA; J gene: TRBJ1-1; V gene: TRBV7-9; CDR3 protein: CASSLRGRVGPEAFF
clone size: NA; J gene: TRBJ2-7; V gene: TRBV14; CDR3 protein: CASSQELTSGYEQYF
clone size: NA; J gene: TRBJ1-3; V gene: TRBV6-6; CDR3 protein: CASSYSGSGNTIYF
clone size: NA; J gene: TRBJ2-3; V gene: TRBV12-5; CDR3 protein: CASGFFTSGRARGTDTQYF
clone size: NA; J gene: TRBJ2-7; V gene: TRBV30; CDR3 protein: CAWSEQGAREQYF
clone size: NA; J gene: TRBJ2-5; V gene: TRBV19; CDR3 protein: CASSTYPTGGGETQYF
clone size: few; J gene: TRBJ1-5; V gene: TRBV4-1; CDR3 protein: CASSQETGTGSQPQHF
clone size: NA; J gene: TRBJ1-1; V gene: TRBV4-1; CDR3 protein: CASSQGPATGGSRAFF